This T cell receptor beta chain was obtained from a study of shared clonotypes between healthy human individuals. V lost 0 bases to trimming and J lost 6 bases, with 9 bases between them. This CDR3 comprises 14 residues. Germline assignment: CDR1 SGHRS and CDR2 YFSETQ. The repertoire was sequenced with immunoSEQ multiplex PCR; TCRdb's copy has only in-frame clones and lacks some. The repertoire has a few million clones, around 95% of them found once; the top ten carry around 0.13%. This clonotype originated in a man aged 18 to 35 in good health. The sequencing sample was made of naive CD4+ T cells sorted from blood. Subset described: CD45RA+ positively selected. The rearrangement joins TRBV5-1 to TRBJ1-4, with D uncertain. CDR3 loop: CASSLGVKYEKLFF. CDR3 coding DNA: TGCGCCAGCAGCTTGGGAGTAAAATATGAAAAACTGTTTTTT.